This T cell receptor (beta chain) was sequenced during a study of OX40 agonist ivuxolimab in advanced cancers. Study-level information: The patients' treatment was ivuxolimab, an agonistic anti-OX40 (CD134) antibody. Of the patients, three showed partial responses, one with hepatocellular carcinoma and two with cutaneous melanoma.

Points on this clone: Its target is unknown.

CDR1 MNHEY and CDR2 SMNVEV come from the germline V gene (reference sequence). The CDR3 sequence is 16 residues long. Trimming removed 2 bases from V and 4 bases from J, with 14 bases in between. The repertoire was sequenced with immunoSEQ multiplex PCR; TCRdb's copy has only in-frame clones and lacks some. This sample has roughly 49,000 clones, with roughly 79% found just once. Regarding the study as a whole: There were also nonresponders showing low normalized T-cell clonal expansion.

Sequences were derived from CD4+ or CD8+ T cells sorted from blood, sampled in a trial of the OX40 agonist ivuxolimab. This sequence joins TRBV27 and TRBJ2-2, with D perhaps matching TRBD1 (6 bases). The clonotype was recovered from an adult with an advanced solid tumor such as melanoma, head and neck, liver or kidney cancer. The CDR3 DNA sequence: TGTGCCAGCAGTTTAGTGGCAGGGACACTCACCGGGGAGCTGTTTTTT. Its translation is CASSLVAGTLTGELFF.